This TCR beta chain was recorded in a study of glioma-infiltrating T cells. On this clonotype: No antigen is known for it.

TCR alpha and beta CDR3 regions were amplified from RNA using iRepertoire nested multiplex PCR. Via MiXCR, TCRdb re-called the multiplex PCR reads, giving one row per CDR3 protein. This table has roughly 190,000 distinct CDR3 sequences, 32% appearing once. The CDR3 sequence is 18 residues long. Per germline, CDR1 MNHNS and CDR2 SASEGT. The V segment lost 5 bases and the J segment 2 bases; nucleotides outside the gene matches: 13. General study points: CDR3 overlap between tissue and blood was very small.

The V call is TRBV6-1, the J call TRBJ2-7, with 12 bases that match TRBD2. Sequences were obtained from glioma tissue, nonneoplastic brain tissue, or PBMCs (not recorded which). The source is a human donor with low-grade glioma or glioblastoma, undergoing nonglioma brain surgery, or in good health (not recorded which). The CDR3 protein is CASSTNRLLAGGPYEQYF. The CDR3 DNA reads TGTGCCAGCAGTACTAACCGCTTACTAGCGGGAGGACCCTACGAGCAGTACTTC.